Shown below are 5 T cell receptor beta chains from a single sample sequenced in a study of regulatory T cells in long-lasting Graves disease. Both iRepertoire HTBI primers and Arm-PCR of CDR3 regions were used to build the TCR beta libraries. TCRdb reprocessed the multiplex PCR reads with MiXCR, giving one entry per CDR3 protein. The sample carries about 220,000 distinct CDR3 sequences, roughly 19% recorded once. The time point here: newly diagnosed GD, antithyroid drugs for less than 3 months. Extracted PBMC RNA gave rise to the TCR library. Separately, the same data were catalogued under a study of T cells in Graves' hyperthyroidism and ophthalmopathy.

The sample consisted of peripheral blood mononuclear cells (PBMCs), taken at new diagnosis, from a patient treated with antithyroid drugs. All receptors derive from a woman in her twenties or thirties with Graves disease.

This clonotype was seen at least ten times. V usage is TRBV29-1 and J usage is TRBJ2-5; either TRBD1 or TRBD2 may fit D (5 bases each). CDR1 SQVTM and CDR2 ANQGSEA come from the germline V gene. The CDR3 runs to 14 residues. V gave up 6 bases and J gave up 2 bases, with 16 bases separating them. In nucleotides, the CDR3 is TGCAGCGTGGGGCGGGCGGATTTACAAGAGACCCAGTACTTC. Its translation is CSVGRADLQETQYF.

The sample holds many counts of this clonotype. The chain recombines TRBV2 with TRBJ2-7; perhaps TRBD2 as D (5 bases). The CDR3 sequence is 11 residues long. V dropped 10 bases and J dropped 5 bases, with 12 bases sitting between them. CDR1 SNHLY and CDR2 FYNNEI come from the germline V gene. The DNA of the CDR3 is TGTGCCAACTTTAACGGGGACGAGCAGTACTTC. It specifies CANFNGDEQYF.

This clonotype was counted many times. This chain links TRBV6-1 with TRBJ2-2; maybe TRBD1 (6 bases). V dropped 6 bases and J dropped 4 bases, with 12 bases sitting between them. CDR1 is MNHNS, CDR2 SASEGT, per germline. CDR3 length equals 14 residues. This chain's CDR3 is CASSYDRSTGELFF. CDR3 DNA: TGTGCCAGCAGCTATGACAGGTCCACCGGGGAGCTGTTTTTT.

This clonotype was recorded at least ten times. The V call is TRBV6-2 or TRBV6-3, the J call TRBJ2-1, with D perhaps TRBD2 (6 bases). The V gene's germline CDR1 is MNHEY and CDR2 SVGEGT. The CDR3 spans 16 residues. Trimming took 4 bases from V and 0 from J, leaving 13 bases between them. For the CDR3, the DNA is TGTGCCAGCAGTTCCATCTCCGGGAGCTCCTACAATGAGCAGTTCTTC. Its protein product is CASSSISGSSYNEQFF.

This clonotype was detected many times. The chain links TRBV9 to TRBJ1-5; D remains ambiguous. The CDR3 totals 15 residues. The ends were cut back, 3 bases at V and 5 bases at J, with 15 bases in the middle. The germline V gene encodes CDR1 SGDLS and CDR2 YYNGEE. CDR3 amino acids: CASSAANTVDQPQHF. The CDR3 DNA follows: TGTGCCAGCAGCGCCGCCAATACGGTGGATCAGCCCCAGCATTTT.